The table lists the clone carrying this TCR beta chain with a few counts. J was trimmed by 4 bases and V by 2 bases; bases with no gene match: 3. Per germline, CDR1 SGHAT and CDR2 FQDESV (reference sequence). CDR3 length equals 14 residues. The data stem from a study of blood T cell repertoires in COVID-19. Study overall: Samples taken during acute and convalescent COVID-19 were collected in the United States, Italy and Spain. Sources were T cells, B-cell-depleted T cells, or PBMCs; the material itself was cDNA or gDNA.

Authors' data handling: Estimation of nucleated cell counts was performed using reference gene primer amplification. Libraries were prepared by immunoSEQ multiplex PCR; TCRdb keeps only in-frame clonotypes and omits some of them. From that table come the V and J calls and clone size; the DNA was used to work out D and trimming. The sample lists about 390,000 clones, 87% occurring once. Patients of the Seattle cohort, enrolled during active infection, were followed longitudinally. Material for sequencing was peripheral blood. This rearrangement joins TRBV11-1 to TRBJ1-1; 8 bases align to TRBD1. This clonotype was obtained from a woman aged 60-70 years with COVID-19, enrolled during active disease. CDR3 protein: CASSLWTGSTEAFF. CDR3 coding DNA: TGTGCCAGCAGCTTATGGACAGGGTCCACTGAAGCTTTCTTT.